These T cell receptor beta chains were read from a single sample in a study of graft-versus-host responses after intestinal transplantation. No antigen has been identified for these receptors. Sequenced by immunoSEQ multiplex PCR; TCRdb stores in-frame clones only, minus some. This table has under 85,000 clones, roughly 91% appearing once. The sample consisted of unstimulated CD8+ T cells sorted from spleen or lymph node cells, taken before intestinal transplant. These receptors came from a human donor who received an intestinal transplant. Both conserved end residues are trimmed from each CDR3. A D gene is named only where the DNA matches it firmly. Clone size is shown for a subset of rows, as once, few, many or a class of expanded clone.

TRBJ2-5 | - | TRBV4-1 | TRBD2 | ASSQDRTSGQTQY
TRBJ2-7 | - | TRBV19 | - | ASSIDYGSVYEQY
TRBJ2-1 | - | TRBV21-1 | - | ASRGQEDNEQF
TRBJ1-4 | - | TRBV7-9 | - | ASSWLATNEKLF
TRBJ2-3 | - | TRBV7-9 | - | ASSLAGMGETDTQY
TRBJ1-5 | - | TRBV11-2 | - | ASSLGRGNQPQH
TRBJ2-7 | - | TRBV19 | TRBD1 | ASSTTGDSYEQY
TRBJ1-1 | - | TRBV7-8 | - | ASSSPAYRDTEAF
TRBJ2-1 | once | TRBV19 | - | ASSIDHRDVDEQF
TRBJ2-1 | - | TRBV12-2 | - | ASRSGLAGGRGEQF
TRBJ1-1 | - | TRBV11-3 | TRBD1 | ASSPTGMNTEAF
TRBJ1-2 | - | TRBV5-5 | TRBD1 | ASSKRQGRANYGYT
TRBJ2-1 | - | TRBV19 | TRBD2 | ASSLLAGGEQF
TRBJ2-7 | once | TRBV4-1 | - | ASGADKGYEQY
TRBJ2-7 | - | TRBV6-5 | - | ASSYGQTTYEQY
TRBJ2-1 | - | TRBV6-5 | TRBD2 | ASSSHGGGSYNEQF
TRBJ2-2 | - | TRBV29-1 | - | SVERRGAHTGELF
TRBJ1-3 | - | TRBV5-6 | - | ASSLGSSGNTIY
TRBJ2-1 | - | TRBV27 | - | ASSGAADSYNEQF
TRBJ1-1 | - | TRBV2 | TRBD1 | ATTTPRGAF
TRBJ2-3 | - | TRBV11-3 | TRBD2 | ASSGRTSGGYTDTQY
TRBJ2-7 | - | TRBV4-2 | TRBD2 | ASSQDTTSGYEQY
TRBJ2-3 | - | TRBV4-1 | - | ASSHPLQGSTDTQY
TRBJ2-7 | - | TRBV5-1 | - | ASKGDEGRSYEQY
TRBJ2-3 | - | TRBV9 | - | ASSVALGGPHTQY
TRBJ2-3 | few | TRBV6-5 | TRBD2 | ASSALAGSDTQY
TRBJ1-1 | - | TRBV25-1 | - | ATSQDRGFVATEAF
TRBJ2-7 | - | TRBV7-6 | - | ASSLQGSFSYEQY
TRBJ2-5 | - | TRBV6-5 | - | ASLFRGEETQY
TRBJ2-7 | - | TRBV27 | TRBD1 | ASSPGTAYEQY
TRBJ2-7 | - | TRBV13 | - | ASSALGSYEQY
TRBJ1-4 | - | TRBV7-6 | - | ASSLGYPDEKLF
TRBJ2-7 | - | TRBV7-9 | - | ASSLPRDTSSYEQY
TRBJ2-7 | - | TRBV7-9 | - | ASSLVTDSYEQY
TRBJ2-1 | - | TRBV5-1 | TRBD2 | ASRTTSGGYNEQF
TRBJ2-7 | - | TRBV7-9 | TRBD2 | ASSPAGAAYEQY
TRBJ2-1 | - | TRBV5-6 | TRBD2 | ASSLTTSGGYNEQF
TRBJ2-7 | - | TRBV19 | - | ASSIDFRAGSSYEQY
TRBJ2-1 | - | TRBV27 | TRBD2 | ASSLWEGYNEQF
TRBJ1-1 | - | TRBV11-2 | - | ASSPPLGGGAF
TRBJ1-2 | once | TRBV6-1 | - | ASSEGGQLGYGYT
TRBJ2-5 | - | TRBV5-1 | TRBD2 | ASSFPTGVAGGQETQY